This T cell receptor (beta chain) was retrieved from a study of beta chain features in type 1 diabetes. Study results and caveats: Among all four CD4+ subsets, Type 1 diabetes patients had TCRB CDR3s that were moderately but significantly shorter.

Stem cell-like memory, regulatory, central memory and naive CD4+ cells were sorted via CD45RO/CCR7/CD25/CD127/CD95/CD27. V shed 0 bases, J shed 7 bases, and the junction held 10 bases outside the gene matches. Germline V gene data show CDR1 as SGHRS and CDR2 as YFSETQ. CDR3 size: 17 residues. Expressed TCRB transcripts were sequenced because the isolated RNA had all been reverse transcribed beforehand. Sequenced by immunoSEQ multiplex PCR; TCRdb stores in-frame clones only, minus some. Of roughly 330,000 clones in the sample, approximately 12% were seen once. A note on this clone: What it recognizes is unknown.

This TCR was recovered from a woman between 18 and 29 years old with type 1 diabetes. The sample taken for sequencing was naive CD4+ T cells from blood. This sequence joins TRBV5-1 and TRBJ2-1; 10 bases fit TRBD2. The CDR3 spells CASSLVGLAATPNEQFF. The CDR3 DNA is TGCGCCAGCAGCTTGGTCGGACTAGCGGCTACGCCTAATGAGCAGTTCTTC.